These T cell receptor beta chains were read from a single sample in a study of response to subunit inactivated influenza vaccine. One entry per CDR3 protein results from TCRdb running MiXCR on the RT-PCR reads. The sample contains over 300,000 distinct CDR3 sequences, less than 25% of which appear only once. Sequenced material: PBMCs from blood, taken about 20 months after vaccination. The receptors come from a man aged 50 to 75 who received an inactivated influenza vaccine. The CDR3 runs from the conserved cysteine through the conserved F or W. D genes are given only for firm matches. The size field is filled for only some rows; it gives once, few, many or a size class.

J	V	size	D	CDR3	DNA
TRBJ1-2	TRBV28	few	TRBD1	CASNRIGQGNNYGYTF	TGTGCCAGCAACCGGATCGGACAGGGGAATAACTATGGCTACACCTTC
TRBJ2-1	TRBV12-3/TRBV12-4	few	TRBD1	CASSRDREPYNEQFF	TGTGCCAGCAGTAGGGACAGGGAACCCTACAATGAGCAGTTCTTC
TRBJ1-1	TRBV6-5	.	.	CASSYSGRTESFF	TGTGCCAGCAGTTACTCTGGGAGAACTGAATCTTTCTTT
TRBJ1-1	TRBV12-3/TRBV12-4	.	.	CASSPMRGLAFF	TGTGCCAGCAGCCCCATGAGGGGTTTAGCTTTCTTT
TRBJ2-5	TRBV29-1	few	.	CSVGGSRETQYF	TGCAGCGTTGGTGGCAGTAGAGAGACCCAGTACTTC
TRBJ1-3	TRBV7-2	.	TRBD1	CASSSTGVRSGNTIYF	TGTGCCAGCAGCTCCACAGGGGTGCGCTCTGGAAACACCATATATTTT
TRBJ1-2	TRBV4-2	.	TRBD1	CASSPTGYGGYGYTF	TGTGCCAGCAGCCCGACAGGGTACGGTGGCTATGGCTACACCTTC
TRBJ1-1	TRBV28	.	.	CASSFGAATPGTEAFF	TGTGCCAGCAGTTTCGGGGCCGCCACTCCGGGGACTGAAGCTTTCTTT
TRBJ1-1	TRBV30	many	.	CAWSVYGRYTEAFF	TGTGCCTGGAGTGTTTACGGGCGTTACACTGAAGCTTTCTTT
TRBJ1-1	TRBV5-6	few	.	CASSSPGSYTEAFF	TGTGCCAGCAGCTCCCCTGGGAGTTACACTGAAGCTTTCTTT
TRBJ2-1	TRBV4-3	.	.	CASSQKGFTEQFF	TGCGCCAGCAGCCAAAAGGGGTTCACTGAGCAGTTCTTC
TRBJ2-4	TRBV6-1	few	TRBD1	CASSERGTGPLAKNIQYF	TGTGCCAGCAGTGAAAGAGGGACAGGCCCATTAGCCAAAAACATTCAGTACTTC
TRBJ1-5	TRBV5-1	.	TRBD1	CASSLGTGGDQPQHF	TGCGCCAGCAGCTTGGGGACAGGGGGGGATCAGCCCCAGCATTTT
TRBJ2-3	TRBV4-3	many	TRBD2	CASSQGSSGGADTQYF	TGCGCCAGCAGCCAAGGCAGTAGCGGGGGGGCCGATACGCAGTATTTT
TRBJ1-1	TRBV5-1	few	.	CASSLEASGYGTEAFF	TGCGCCAGCAGCTTGGAGGCCTCAGGGTATGGCACTGAAGCTTTCTTT